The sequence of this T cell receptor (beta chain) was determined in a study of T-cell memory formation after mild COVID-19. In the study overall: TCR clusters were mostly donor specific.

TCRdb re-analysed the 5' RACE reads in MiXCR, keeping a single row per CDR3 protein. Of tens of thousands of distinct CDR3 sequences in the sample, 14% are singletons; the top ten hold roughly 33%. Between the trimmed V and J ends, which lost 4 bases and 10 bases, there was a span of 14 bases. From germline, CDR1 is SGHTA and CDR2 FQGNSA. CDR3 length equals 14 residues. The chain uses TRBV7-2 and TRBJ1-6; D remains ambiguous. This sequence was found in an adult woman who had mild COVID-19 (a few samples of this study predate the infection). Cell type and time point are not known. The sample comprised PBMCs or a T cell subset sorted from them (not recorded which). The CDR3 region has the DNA TGTGCCAGCAGCTATCCTCAGACGAAATCACCCCTCCACTTT. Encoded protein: CASSYPQTKSPLHF.